This TCR beta chain stems from a study of OX40 agonist ivuxolimab in advanced cancers. Some clones are missing from TCRdb's copy, which holds only in-frame ones; the method was immunoSEQ multiplex PCR. The table has roughly 26,000 clones, almost 90% seen once. Points from the study as a whole: The average count of expanded clones was higher among CD8+ T cells than among CD4+.

With V trimmed by 1 base and J by 0 bases, 16 bases remained unmatched. This CDR3 comprises 19 residues. The germline CDR1 and CDR2 sequences are SQVTM and ANQGSEA. Autoimmune disease history or systemic immunosuppression excluded patients. Note on this clone: No antigen is known for it.

The clonotype comes from an adult with an advanced solid tumor such as melanoma, head and neck, liver or kidney cancer. The rearrangement joins TRBV29-1 to TRBJ2-3, with TRBD1 matching 7 bases. The material sequenced was CD4+ or CD8+ T cells sorted from blood, taken in a trial of the OX40 agonist ivuxolimab. The CDR3: CSVEVPRALNRGSTDTQYF. CDR3 nucleotides: TGCAGCGTTGAAGTTCCCAGGGCCTTGAACAGGGGCAGCACAGATACGCAGTATTTT.